The rows below give T cell receptor beta chains drawn from one sample of a study of cytomegalovirus exposure and HLA in healthy donors. Produced via immunoSEQ multiplex PCR; TCRdb's table is partial and in-frame only. The sample consists of some 100,000 clones, about 74% of them appearing once. Sample: PBMCs. All receptors derive from a woman aged 18-29 years in good health and CMV-seropositive. Both conserved end residues are part of each CDR3. A D gene is named only where the DNA matches it firmly. The size entry is marked missing in some rows and otherwise reads once, few, many or a size class.

j_call	clone_size	d_call	v_call	cdr3_aa	cdr3_nt
TRBJ1-1	-	-	TRBV5-4	CASSLVPGLDTEAFF	TGTGCCAGCAGCTTGGTTCCGGGACTGGACACTGAAGCTTTCTTT
TRBJ2-7	-	TRBD2	TRBV6-1	CASSERTSGPYEQYF	TGTGCCAGCAGTGAGCGGACTAGCGGACCCTACGAGCAGTACTTC
TRBJ2-5	-	TRBD1	TRBV30	CAWSAQGEETQYF	TGTGCCTGGAGCGCGCAGGGGGAAGAGACCCAGTACTTC
TRBJ2-1	-	-	TRBV5-4	CASSLGAASSYNEQFF	TGTGCCAGCAGCTTGGGAGCGGCGAGCTCCTACAATGAGCAGTTCTTC
TRBJ2-7	-	-	TRBV7-8	CASSRSRVIYEQYF	TGTGCCAGCAGCCGGAGCAGGGTGATCTACGAGCAGTACTTC
TRBJ2-5	-	-	TRBV18	CASSPLPPGDARETQYF	TGTGCCAGCTCACCCCTCCCCCCGGGAGACGCCCGGGAGACCCAGTACTTC
TRBJ2-5	few	-	TRBV11-3	CASSLDLARNETQYF	TGTGCCAGCAGCTTAGATTTAGCGCGTAACGAGACCCAGTACTTC
TRBJ2-7	once	TRBD2	TRBV9	CASSPGLAGVGEQYF	TGTGCCAGCAGCCCGGGACTAGCGGGAGTGGGCGAGCAGTACTTC
TRBJ1-2	-	-	TRBV28	CASSQGAYGYTF	TGTGCCAGCAGCCAAGGGGCCTATGGCTACACCTTC
TRBJ2-7	-	TRBD2	TRBV13	CASSPIAGGLSEQYF	TGTGCCAGCAGTCCAATAGCGGGAGGATTGTCCGAGCAGTACTTC
TRBJ2-7	-	TRBD1	TRBV6-1	CASRDRAAYEQYF	TGTGCCAGCAGGGACAGGGCGGCCTACGAGCAGTACTTC
TRBJ2-7	-	-	TRBV10-3	CAISEGGELYEQYF	TGTGCCATCAGTGAAGGGGGGGAATTATACGAGCAGTACTTC
TRBJ2-5	-	TRBD1	TRBV7-6	CASSIGTGQETQYF	TGTGCCAGCAGCATAGGGACAGGCCAAGAGACCCAGTACTTC
TRBJ1-1	few	-	TRBV18	CASSKQGTTNTEAFF	TGTGCCAGCTCCAAACAAGGGACAACGAACACTGAAGCTTTCTTT
TRBJ2-7	-	-	TRBV28	CATDRGGAYEQYF	TGTGCCACAGACAGGGGAGGGGCCTACGAGCAGTACTTC
TRBJ1-1	-	TRBD1	TRBV7-3	CASPNRPTGVLNTEAFF	TGTGCCAGCCCCAATCGCCCGACAGGGGTACTGAACACTGAAGCTTTCTTT
TRBJ2-7	-	-	TRBV2	CASRYPGQAYEQYF	TGTGCCAGCAGGTATCCGGGACAAGCCTACGAGCAGTACTTC
TRBJ2-3	many	TRBD2	TRBV6-4	CASSRTSGSTDTQYF	TGTGCCAGCAGCAGGACTAGCGGGAGCACAGATACGCAGTATTTT
TRBJ2-2	-	TRBD2	TRBV28	CASSLLAGVGTGELFF	TGTGCCAGCAGTTTACTAGCGGGAGTGGGTACCGGGGAGCTGTTTTTT
TRBJ2-5	few	TRBD2	TRBV11-2	CASSLVGLAGYLQETQYF	TGTGCCAGCAGCTTAGTAGGACTAGCGGGGTACTTACAAGAGACCCAGTACTTC
TRBJ1-1	once	-	TRBV30	CAYYPRASRATEAFF	TGTGCCTACTATCCCAGGGCGAGTCGGGCCACTGAAGCTTTCTTT
TRBJ2-7	-	TRBD2	TRBV7-2	CASSTSGRAYEQYF	TGTGCCAGCAGCACCAGCGGGAGGGCTTACGAGCAGTACTTC
TRBJ2-7	-	-	TRBV5-1	CASSLQGHDYEQYF	TGCGCCAGCAGCCTCCAGGGACACGACTACGAGCAGTACTTC
TRBJ1-2	-	-	TRBV27	CASSSGRDYGYTF	TGTGCCAGCAGTTCTGGCAGGGACTATGGCTACACCTTC
TRBJ1-4	few	-	TRBV18	CASSPQEVNEKLFF	TGTGCCAGCTCACCACAGGAGGTCAATGAAAAACTGTTTTTT
TRBJ1-1	-	-	TRBV6-5	CASSSGEGVNTEAFF	TGTGCCAGCAGTTCGGGCGAGGGGGTAAACACTGAAGCTTTCTTT
TRBJ2-1	few	-	TRBV5-1	CASSLQGARASGSVDEQFF	TGCGCCAGCAGCTTACAGGGGGCGCGGGCCAGCGGGAGTGTCGATGAGCAGTTCTTC
TRBJ2-3	few	TRBD2	TRBV18	CASSKTSGVSTDTQYF	TGTGCCAGCTCAAAGACTAGCGGGGTCTCTACAGATACGCAGTATTTT
TRBJ1-6	few	-	TRBV5-1	CASSFQTGANSPLHF	TGCGCCAGCAGCTTCCAGACAGGTGCTAATTCACCCCTCCACTTT
TRBJ2-3	once	TRBD2	TRBV28	CASSSLSNSGRAGTDTQYF	TGTGCCAGCAGTTCTTTATCGAACAGCGGGAGGGCGGGCACAGATACGCAGTATTTT
TRBJ2-1	-	-	TRBV7-9	CASSLAGVASNEQFF	TGTGCCAGCAGCTTAGCGGGAGTAGCTTCCAATGAGCAGTTCTTC
TRBJ2-2	-	-	TRBV6-4	CASSDSSGDGTGELFF	TGTGCCAGCAGTGACTCTTCCGGGGATGGGACCGGGGAGCTGTTTTTT
TRBJ1-2	-	-	TRBV6-6	CASSYSNRGDYGYTF	TGTGCCAGCAGTTACTCGAATCGGGGGGACTATGGCTACACCTTC
TRBJ2-3	-	TRBD2	TRBV27	CASSNREASTDTQYF	TGTGCCAGCAGTAATCGGGAGGCTAGCACAGATACGCAGTATTTT
TRBJ2-2	-	TRBD2	TRBV7-7	CASSLGLAGAGELFF	TGTGCTAGCAGCTTAGGACTAGCGGGAGCCGGGGAGCTGTTTTTT
TRBJ2-3	-	TRBD2	TRBV10-3	CAISGEREAYDTQYF	TGTGCCATCAGTGGGGAGCGGGAGGCGTACGATACGCAGTATTTT
TRBJ2-3	few	TRBD1	TRBV28	CASSSGQGATDTQYF	TGTGCCAGCAGTTCCGGACAGGGGGCAACAGATACGCAGTATTTT
TRBJ2-7	-	TRBD1	TRBV6-5	CASSYRDSAYEQYF	TGTGCCAGCAGTTACCGGGACAGTGCCTACGAGCAGTACTTC